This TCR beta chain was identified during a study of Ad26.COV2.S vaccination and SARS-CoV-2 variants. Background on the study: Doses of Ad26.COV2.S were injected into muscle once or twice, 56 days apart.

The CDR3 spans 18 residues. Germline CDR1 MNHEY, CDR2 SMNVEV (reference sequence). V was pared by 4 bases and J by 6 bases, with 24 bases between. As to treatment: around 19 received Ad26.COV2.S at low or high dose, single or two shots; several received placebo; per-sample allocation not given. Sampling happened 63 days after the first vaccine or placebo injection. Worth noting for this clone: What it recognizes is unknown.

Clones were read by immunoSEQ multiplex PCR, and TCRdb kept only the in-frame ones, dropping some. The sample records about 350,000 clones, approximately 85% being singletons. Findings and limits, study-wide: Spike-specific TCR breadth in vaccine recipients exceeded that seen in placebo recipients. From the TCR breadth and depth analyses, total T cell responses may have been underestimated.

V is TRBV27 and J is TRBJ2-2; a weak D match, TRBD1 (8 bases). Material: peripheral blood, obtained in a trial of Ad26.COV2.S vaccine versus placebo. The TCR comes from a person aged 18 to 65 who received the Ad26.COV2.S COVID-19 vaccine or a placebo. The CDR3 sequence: CASSSRGRLSGTAGELFF. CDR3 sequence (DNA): TGTGCCAGCAGTTCCAGGGGGCGGCTAAGCGGGACGGCCGGGGAGCTGTTTTTT.